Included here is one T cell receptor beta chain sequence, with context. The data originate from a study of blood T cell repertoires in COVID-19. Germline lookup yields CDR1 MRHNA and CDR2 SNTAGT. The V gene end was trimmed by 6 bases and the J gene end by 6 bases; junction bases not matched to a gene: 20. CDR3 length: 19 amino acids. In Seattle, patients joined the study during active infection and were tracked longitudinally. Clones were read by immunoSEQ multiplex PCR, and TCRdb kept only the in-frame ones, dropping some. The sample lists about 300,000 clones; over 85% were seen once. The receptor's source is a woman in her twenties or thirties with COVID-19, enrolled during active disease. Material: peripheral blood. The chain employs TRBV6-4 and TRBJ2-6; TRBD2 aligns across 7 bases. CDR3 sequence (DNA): TGTGCCAGCAGCCCGGGAGGAGGTTACTCTTCAAGAGAGGCCAACGTCCTGACTTTC. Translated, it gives CASSPGGGYSSREANVLTF.